This entry concerns a single T cell receptor (beta chain). Antigen specificity is unknown. This sample was included in a study of cytomegalovirus exposure and HLA in healthy donors. This PCR relied on a set of 60 Vbeta primers and 13 Jbeta primers. TCRdb's copy holds only in-frame clones and misses some; the assay was immunoSEQ multiplex PCR. Seen here are approximately 150,000 clones, roughly 82% observed once, and the top ten hold approximately 6%. CDR3 length: 11 residues. Germline V gene data show CDR1 as MDHEN and CDR2 as SYDVKM. With 8 bases removed from V and 6 bases from J, the gap between germline ends came to 11 bases. Study-wide points: In a later analysis, a missense DCLRE1C variant was linked to TCR beta V- and J-gene trimming. The later analysis indicated that the majority of CMV-associated TCR beta chains appeared HLA-restricted. The study dropped some indistinguishable V segments, TRBV6-2 and TRBV6-3 among them. It was reportedly the case that the classifier diagnosed cytomegalovirus status with high specificity and sensitivity.

The sample was PBMCs. The gene calls are TRBV28 and TRBJ2-7; perhaps TRBD2 as D (6 bases). This clonotype was sampled from a man aged 25-45 years in good health and CMV-seropositive. CDR3: CASGTPIEQYF. CDR3 coding DNA: TGTGCCAGCGGGACTCCGATCGAGCAGTACTTC. Looking up the rest from reference TRBV28 and TRBJ2-7 gives the full variable domain: DVKVTQSSRYLVKRTGEKVFLECVQDMDHENMFWYRQDPGLGLRLIYFSYDVKMKEKGDIPEGYSVSREKKERFSLILESASTNQTSMYLCASGTPIEQYFGPGTRLTVT.